What follows are 24 T cell receptor beta chains derived from one specimen sequenced in a study of blood T cell repertoires in COVID-19. Sequenced by immunoSEQ multiplex PCR; TCRdb stores in-frame clones only, minus some. The table includes 250,000 to 400,000 clones, approximately 87% detected once. The sample comprised peripheral blood. Source of these receptors: a woman in her twenties or thirties with COVID-19, enrolled during active disease.

The chain combines TRBV24-1 with TRBJ2-1; weak D call: TRBD2 (6 bases). The CDR3 is 12 amino acids. From germline, CDR1 is KGHDR and CDR2 SFDVKD. The V end was cut by 8 bases, the J end by 8 bases, with 12 bases between. For the CDR3, the DNA is TGTGCCACCACGGGGGAAAGGGATGAGCAGTTCTTC. This sequence encodes CATTGERDEQFF.

J is TRBJ1-6 and V is TRBV7-2, with a possible D match to TRBD1 (6 bases). Looked up from germline, CDR1 is SGHTA and CDR2 is FQGNSA. The CDR3 runs 15 residues. V dropped 7 bases and J dropped 9 bases, with 19 bases sitting between them. Here the CDR3 DNA reads TGTGCCAGCACCCCCCTTTACACACAGGGTTCACCCCTCCACTTT. Protein product: CASTPLYTQGSPLHF. Using reference TRBV7-2 and TRBJ1-6 for the parts outside the CDR3, the full variable domain is GAGVSQSPSNKVTEKGKDVELRCDPISGHTALYWYRQSLGQGLEFLIYFQGNSAPDKSGLPSDRFSAERTGGSVSTLTIQRTQQEDSAVYLCASTPLYTQGSPLHFGNGTRLTVT.

The chain has TRBV11-2 and TRBJ1-1; TRBD1 matches at 12 bases. Trimming cost V 4 bases and J 2 bases; bases outside gene matches: 5. Per germline, CDR1 SGHAT and CDR2 FQNNGV. The CDR3 has 16 residues. The DNA of the CDR3 is TGTGCCAGCAGCTGGAGGGGACAGGGGGCCAACACTGAAGCTTTCTTT. It encodes CASSWRGQGANTEAFF. Looking up the rest from reference TRBV11-2 and TRBJ1-1 gives the full variable domain: EAGVAQSPRYKIIEKRQSVAFWCNPISGHATLYWYQQILGQGPKLLIQFQNNGVVDDSQLPKDRFSAERLKGVDSTLKIQPAKLEDSAVYLCASSWRGQGANTEAFFGQGTRLTVV.

The chain is built from TRBV14 and TRBJ2-7, with a weak D call TRBD2 (6 bases). Germline-derived CDR1 and CDR2 are SGHDN and FVKESK. This CDR3 spans 15 amino acids. V was trimmed by 0 bases and J by 0 bases, leaving 9 bases between them. The CDR3: CASSQDFGSSYEQYF. Here the CDR3 DNA reads TGTGCCAGCAGCCAAGATTTCGGGAGCTCCTACGAGCAGTACTTC.

The rearrangement uses TRBV27 and TRBJ2-7, with D hard to call. CDR1 and CDR2 from the germline V gene are MNHEY and SMNVEV (reference sequence). CDR3 length: 13 amino acids. The germline V and J ends were trimmed by 3 bases and 4 bases, with 10 bases remaining between them. The CDR3 sequence is CASSFSPTYEQYF. DNA of the CDR3: TGTGCCAGCAGTTTCTCCCCCACATACGAGCAGTACTTC.

The chain has TRBV6-1 and TRBJ2-7, with D tentatively TRBD1 (5 bases). Deletions cut 1 base from V and 3 bases from J, with 10 bases between. Germline CDR1 is MNHNS and CDR2 is SASEGT. The CDR3 has 14 amino acids. The CDR3 region is CASSEGGFSYEQYF. The CDR3 DNA is TGTGCCAGCAGTGAAGGGGGCTTCAGCTACGAGCAGTACTTC.

The rearrangement joins TRBV18 to TRBJ2-5, with 8 bases matching TRBD2. V lost 2 bases, J lost 1 base, and 3 bases stayed unmatched. The CDR3 has 15 amino acids. Germline lookup yields CDR1 KGHSH and CDR2 LQKENI. The CDR3 DNA sequence: TGTGCCAGCTCACCAAGTCTAGCGGGCCAAGAGACCCAGTACTTC. It specifies CASSPSLAGQETQYF. The complete variable domain, with remaining parts taken from reference TRBV18 and TRBJ2-5, reads NAGVMQNPRHLVRRRGQEARLRCSPMKGHSHVYWYRQLPEEGLKFMVYLQKENIIDESGMPKERFSAEFPKEGPSILRIQQVVRGDSAAYFCASSPSLAGQETQYFGPGTRLLVL.

J is TRBJ2-3 and V is TRBV10-2; tentative D call: TRBD2 (5 bases). The CDR3 spans 17 residues. Germline values: CDR1 WSHSY, CDR2 SAAADI. V shed 0 bases and J shed 0 bases, with 13 bases lying between them. CDR3 coding DNA: TGCGCCAGCAGTGAGTCGACTCGGAGGTCCAGCACAGATACGCAGTATTTT. Encoded protein: CASSESTRRSSTDTQYF.

V gene TRBV30 combines with J gene TRBJ2-5, with 12 bases aligning to TRBD2. This CDR3 has 17 amino acids. J gave up 1 base and V 2 bases, and 8 bases lay outside the gene matches. From germline, CDR1 is GTSNPN and CDR2 SVGIG (reference sequence). CDR3: CAWSIRRTSGIQETQYF. The CDR3, as DNA: TGTGCCTGGAGTATCCGGAGGACTAGCGGGATCCAAGAGACCCAGTACTTC. Using reference TRBV30 and TRBJ2-5 for the parts outside the CDR3, the full variable domain is SQTIHQWPATLVQPVGSPLSLECTVEGTSNPNLYWYRQAAGRGLQLLFYSVGIGQISSEVPQNLSASRPQDRQFILSSKKLLLSDSGFYLCAWSIRRTSGIQETQYFGPGTRLLVL.

The rearrangement joins TRBV15 to TRBJ1-5; 8 nucleotides agree with TRBD1. Trimming removed 2 bases from V and 4 bases from J; junction bases left unmatched: 4. CDR1 and CDR2 from the germline V gene are LNHNV and YYDKDF (reference sequence). CDR3 length equals 15 residues. CDR3 bases: TGTGCCACCAGCAGAACTAGACAGGGGAATCAGCCCCAGCATTTT. This codes for CATSRTRQGNQPQHF.

The chain recombines TRBV5-1 with TRBJ2-1, with D uncertain. V lost 1 base and J lost 6, with 8 bases in between. The germline V gene has CDR1 SGHRS and CDR2 YFSETQ. The CDR3 runs to 13 residues. For the CDR3, the DNA is TGCGCCAGCAGCTTGTATCCGAGCAATGAGCAGTTCTTC. Translated: CASSLYPSNEQFF.

The V call is TRBV24-1, the J call TRBJ2-5; tentatively, D is TRBD1 (7 bases). V lost 7 bases and J lost 5, with 13 bases in between. This CDR3 spans 13 amino acids. CDR1 is KGHDR and CDR2 is SFDVKD in the germline V gene. The chain's CDR3 is CATSRGVRETQYF. The DNA for the CDR3 is TGTGCCACCAGCAGGGGGGTGAGGGAGACCCAGTACTTC.

V is TRBV7-6 and J is TRBJ1-6; perhaps TRBD1 as D (5 bases). Per germline, CDR1 SGHVS and CDR2 FNYEAQ. V was trimmed by 6 bases and J by 7 bases, leaving 13 bases between them. This CDR3 has 14 residues. The DNA of the CDR3 is TGTGCCAGCAGACGCGCCGGGGGGAATTCACCCCTCCACTTT. This sequence encodes CASRRAGGNSPLHF.

CDR3 sequence: CATRTGGNSPLHF. DNA for the CDR3: TGTGCCACCAGGACAGGGGGGAATTCACCCCTCCACTTT. The chain recombines TRBV15 with TRBJ1-6; 9 bases align to TRBD1. V lost 6 bases and J lost 7; bases outside the gene matches: 1. The germline V gene has CDR1 LNHNV and CDR2 YYDKDF (reference sequence). The CDR3 covers 13 residues.

This rearrangement joins TRBV19 to TRBJ1-2, with D uncertain. Trimming removed 2 bases at V and 4 bases at J, with 14 bases between. Germline V gene data show CDR1 as LNHDA and CDR2 as SQIVND (reference sequence). This CDR3 region has 15 residues. The CDR3 DNA reads as TGTGCCAGTAGTATATCGGGATCGGGGTTCTATGGCTACACCTTC. It encodes CASSISGSGFYGYTF. Using reference TRBV19 and TRBJ1-2 for the parts outside the CDR3, the full variable domain is DGGITQSPKYLFRKEGQNVTLSCEQNLNHDAMYWYRQDPGQGLRLIYYSQIVNDFQKGDIAEGYSVSREKKESFPLTVTSAQKNPTAFYLCASSISGSGFYGYTFGSGTRLTVV.

This chain links TRBV5-1 with TRBJ1-4; no firm D call. Trimming shortened V by 0 bases and J by 2 bases, and 14 bases separated the two germline ends. Germline CDR1 is SGHRS and CDR2 is YFSETQ. This CDR3 is built from 17 residues. The CDR3 region is CASSLGGRSDTNEKLFF. In nucleotides, the CDR3 is TGCGCCAGCAGCTTGGGAGGGAGGTCCGATACTAATGAAAAACTGTTTTTT.

Points on this clone: This CDR3 is also generated by other DNA sequences in the sample. This sequence joins TRBV12-3 or TRBV12-4 and TRBJ1-2; TRBD1 might be the D (5 bases). Trimming took 5 bases from V and 2 from J, leaving 9 bases between them. CDR3 length: 13 amino acids. The CDR3 bases are TGTGCCAGCAGTCTGACAGACAACTATGGCTACACCTTC. Translating gives CASSLTDNYGYTF.

This clone has only one observation. V usage is TRBV13 and J usage is TRBJ2-7, with 7 bases that match TRBD1. Losses at the gene ends were 0 bases for V and 0 bases for J; bases not matched to a gene: 2. The CDR3 extends over 15 amino acids. Germline V gives CDR1 PRHDT, CDR2 FYEKMQ (reference sequence). This chain's CDR3 is CASSLGQGTSYEQYF. The CDR3 region has the DNA TGTGCCAGCAGCTTAGGACAGGGGACCTCCTACGAGCAGTACTTC.

The chain combines TRBV5-1 with TRBJ1-1; D might be TRBD1 (6 bases). The CDR3 extends over 13 amino acids. Germline V gene sequence: CDR1 SGHRS, CDR2 YFSETQ. V lost 4 bases and J 6 bases, leaving 13 bases between the germline ends. CDR3 loop: CASSLTGRAEAFF. CDR3 coding DNA: TGCGCCAGCAGCCTCACAGGGAGGGCTGAAGCTTTCTTT.

The CDR3 sequence: CASSRTGNSNQPQHF. CDR3 bases: TGCGCCAGCAGTCGGACAGGTAATAGCAATCAGCCCCAGCATTTT. V and J are TRBV5-1 and TRBJ1-5; the match to TRBD1 covers 7 bases. Germline V gene data show CDR1 as SGHRS and CDR2 as YFSETQ. Trimming at V came to 5 bases and at J to 0 bases, leaving 5 bases not matched to a gene. The CDR3 covers 15 residues.

The table lists this clone with a count of one. This chain uses TRBV5-1 with TRBJ1-1, with 9 bases identical to TRBD1. Germline CDR1 and CDR2: SGHRS and YFSETQ. The CDR3 totals 16 residues. Trimming at V came to 0 bases and at J to 0 bases, leaving 3 bases not matched to a gene. This CDR3 reads CASSLAGQGVNTEAFF. CDR3 in DNA: TGCGCCAGCAGCTTGGCGGGACAGGGCGTGAACACTGAAGCTTTCTTT.

This chain uses TRBV27 with TRBJ1-2; 8 bases agree with TRBD1. The CDR3 covers 16 residues. Germline loops: CDR1 MNHEY, CDR2 SMNVEV (reference sequence). With V trimmed by 0 bases and J by 3 bases, 6 bases remained unmatched. CDR3 nucleotide sequence: TGTGCCAGCAGTTTATCCCGCCAGACAGGGGACTATGGCTACACCTTC. It encodes CASSLSRQTGDYGYTF.

This chain connects TRBV19 to TRBJ1-4; D perhaps matches TRBD1 (6 bases). The CDR3 covers 16 residues. Germline CDR1 and CDR2: LNHDA and SQIVND (reference sequence). Trimming pared 5 bases from V and 5 bases from J, leaving 18 bases between. CDR3 in amino acids: CASSSPRGPSNEKLFF. DNA of the CDR3: TGTGCCAGTAGTTCTCCCAGGGGACCCTCAAATGAAAAACTGTTTTTT.

The rearrangement uses TRBV5-1 and TRBJ2-3; the D gene is possibly TRBD1 (6 bases). The V end lost 4 bases, the J end lost 2 bases, and 11 bases lay between the germline ends. The germline gives CDR1 SGHRS, CDR2 YFSETQ. The CDR3 spans 14 residues. CDR3 protein: CASSLQGPTDTQYF. CDR3 nucleotide sequence: TGCGCCAGCAGCCTACAGGGTCCCACAGATACGCAGTATTTT.